The following is a T cell receptor (beta chain) sequence with its context. The source of the sample is a study of blood T cell repertoires in COVID-19. The germline gives CDR1 GTSNPN, CDR2 SVGIG (reference sequence). CDR3 length: 12 amino acids. The V and J ends lost 1 base and 7 bases respectively, with 11 bases between them. Measured with immunoSEQ multiplex PCR; TCRdb has only the in-frame clones, and not every one. This table holds some 120,000 clones, 77% found once. This TCR derives from a human donor in a cohort sampled during active COVID-19. V usage is TRBV30 and J usage is TRBJ2-7; no firm D call. Sequencing was performed on peripheral blood. The CDR3 sequence is CAWSGAGNEQYF. The CDR3 nucleotides read TGTGCCTGGAGTGGGGCAGGTAATGAGCAGTACTTC. Full variable domain (outside the CDR3, taken from reference TRBV30 and TRBJ2-7): SQTIHQWPATLVQPVGSPLSLECTVEGTSNPNLYWYRQAAGRGLQLLFYSVGIGQISSEVPQNLSASRPQDRQFILSSKKLLLSDSGFYLCAWSGAGNEQYFGPGTRLTVT.